This T cell receptor beta chain was recorded in a study of regulatory T cells in long-lasting Graves disease. The study, taken as a whole, reports: Those with persistent disease had in common more public clonotypes (about 3,000) than new patients (more than 900).

Arm-PCR of CDR3 regions and iRepertoire HTBI primers were the basis on which TCR beta libraries were built. TCRdb ran MiXCR on the multiplex PCR reads and lists one entry per CDR3 protein. The table has hundreds of thousands of distinct CDR3 sequences, 15% to 20% seen once. As for this clonotype: Its antigen remains unidentified.

Time point in this sample: newly diagnosed GD, antithyroid drugs for less than 3 months. PBMC RNA served as the TCR library source. The sample also formed part of further work on T cells in Graves' hyperthyroidism and ophthalmopathy. Turning to that study: When the TCR CDR3 underwent first-round RT-PCR, the HTBI primer set was used. A model of 13 V-J features distinguished ophthalmopathy from stable hyperthyroidism.

The sequence came from a woman aged 25 to 39 with Graves disease. Sequencing was performed on peripheral blood mononuclear cells (PBMCs), taken at new diagnosis, from a patient treated with antithyroid drugs.

The DNA of the CDR3 is TGTGCCAGCAGCTGGGACCTCTTGTCTGATACGCAGTATTTT. Residues: CASSWDLLSDTQYF. V gene TRBV5-8 combines with J gene TRBJ2-3; D is tentatively TRBD1 or TRBD2 (5 bases each). Germline V CDR1 and CDR2: SGHTS, YDEGEE. V was clipped by 3 bases and J by 6 bases, with 14 bases between them. The CDR3 runs 14 residues.